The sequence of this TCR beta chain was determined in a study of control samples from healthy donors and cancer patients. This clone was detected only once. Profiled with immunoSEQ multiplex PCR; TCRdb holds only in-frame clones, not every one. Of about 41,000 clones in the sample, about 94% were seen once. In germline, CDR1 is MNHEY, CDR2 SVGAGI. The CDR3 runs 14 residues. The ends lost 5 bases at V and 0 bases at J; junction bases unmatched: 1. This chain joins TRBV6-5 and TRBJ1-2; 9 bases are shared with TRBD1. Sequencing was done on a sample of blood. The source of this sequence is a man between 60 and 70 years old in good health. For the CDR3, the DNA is TGTGCCAGCAGTAGGACAGGGGCTAACTATGGCTACACCTTC. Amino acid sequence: CASSRTGANYGYTF.